Following are 9 T cell receptor beta chains from one sample sequenced in a study of shared clonotypes between healthy human individuals. Assay used: immunoSEQ multiplex PCR; TCRdb lists only in-frame clones, some missing. The sample records fewer than 850,000 clones, about three quarters being singletons. The sequenced sample was memory CD4+ T cells sorted from blood. Subset specified: CD45RA-negative fraction. The receptors were gathered from a woman under 40 in good health.

The gene calls are TRBV7-9 and TRBJ1-4; D unresolved. V was cut by 4 bases and J by 0 bases, with 9 bases left in between. This CDR3 has 15 residues. The germline CDR1 and CDR2 sequences are SEHNR and FQNEAQ (reference sequence). The CDR3 DNA sequence: TGTGCCAGCAGCTCCTACACATCAACTAATGAAAAACTGTTTTTT. Its protein is CASSSYTSTNEKLFF.

V usage is TRBV30 and J usage is TRBJ2-5; 7 positions match TRBD1. The CDR3 consists of 14 residues. With V trimmed by 0 bases and J by 4 bases, 5 bases remained unmatched. Germline V gene lookup returns CDR1 GTSNPN and CDR2 SVGIG (reference sequence). The CDR3 reads CAWSVGGQRETQYF. The CDR3 DNA reads as TGTGCCTGGAGTGTAGGGGGACAGAGAGAGACCCAGTACTTC. Combining the CDR3 with reference TRBV30 and TRBJ2-5 gives the whole variable domain SQTIHQWPATLVQPVGSPLSLECTVEGTSNPNLYWYRQAAGRGLQLLFYSVGIGQISSEVPQNLSASRPQDRQFILSSKKLLLSDSGFYLCAWSVGGQRETQYFGPGTRLLVL.

CDR3 DNA: TGTGCCAGCACGACAGGGGAGGGGGATACGCAGTATTTT. It is translated as CASTTGEGDTQYF. V usage is TRBV6-6 and J usage is TRBJ2-3; a possible D gene is TRBD1 (8 bases). The CDR3 sequence is 13 residues long. CDR1 MNHNY and CDR2 SVGAGI come from the germline V gene (reference sequence). Trimming cost V 7 bases and J 6 bases, with 14 bases left between them.

This clone was counted between two and nine times. This chain connects TRBV5-1 to TRBJ2-7; 10 bases match TRBD1. The CDR3 covers 14 residues. Germline V gene data show CDR1 as SGHRS and CDR2 as YFSETQ. V was clipped by 3 bases and J by 4 bases; unmatched bases: 4. The CDR3 sequence is CASSSDRGRYEQYF. The CDR3 nucleotides are TGCGCCAGCAGCTCGGACAGGGGGAGGTACGAGCAGTACTTC.

This clone was seen a single time. The rearrangement joins TRBV6-1 to TRBJ2-1; the D is unclear. The CDR3 is made up of 14 amino acids. Germline CDR1 reads MNHNS; CDR2 reads SASEGT. Trimming removed 0 bases at V and 6 bases at J, with 9 bases between. CDR3 amino acids: CASSEASWTNEQFF. The CDR3 region has the DNA TGTGCCAGCAGTGAAGCATCTTGGACCAATGAGCAGTTCTTC.

The V gene is TRBV7-6, the J gene TRBJ2-7, with D possibly being TRBD1 (5 bases). Germline loops: CDR1 SGHVS, CDR2 FNYEAQ. V shed 6 bases and J shed 2 bases, with 20 bases lying between them. The CDR3 has 16 residues. CDR3 in DNA: TGTGCCAGCAGTAAAGGGGCAGAAAGGCTAACCTACGAGCAGTACTTC. Translating it yields CASSKGAERLTYEQYF.

About this clone itself: Other DNA sequences in this sample translate to the same CDR3. This chain links TRBV19 with TRBJ1-5; no clear D. The CDR3 totals 16 residues. V gave up 5 bases and J gave up 4 bases, with 18 bases separating them. Germline V CDR1 and CDR2: LNHDA, SQIVND (reference sequence). This CDR3 is CASSVGPTEGNQPQHF. As DNA, the CDR3 is TGTGCCAGTAGTGTAGGCCCTACCGAAGGGAATCAGCCCCAGCATTTT.

This chain joins TRBV30 and TRBJ2-7; D ambiguous. Trimming left V 0 bases short and J 9 bases short, with 12 bases between. CDR1 and CDR2 from the germline V gene are GTSNPN and SVGIG (reference sequence). The CDR3 consists of 12 residues. CDR3 residues: CAWSVLGNTQYF. For the CDR3, the DNA is TGTGCCTGGAGTGTACTTGGGAATACGCAGTACTTC.

The genes are TRBV6-1 and TRBJ2-7; the match to TRBD2 covers 9 bases. Germline-derived CDR1 and CDR2 are MNHNS and SASEGT. With 11 bases clipped from V and 0 bases from J, the junction kept 5 bases outside the gene matches. The CDR3 consists of 13 residues. The CDR3 loop is CAGGLAPSYEQYF. The CDR3 bases are TGTGCCGGGGGACTAGCTCCCTCCTACGAGCAGTACTTC.